This is a list of T cell receptor beta chains from one sample in a study of cytomegalovirus exposure and HLA in healthy donors. Assay: immunoSEQ multiplex PCR; the TCRdb copy retains only in-frame clones and omits some. The sample lists 60,000 to 70,000 clones, approximately 78% occurring once. The specimen sequenced was PBMCs. These receptors were taken from a man in his forties in good health and CMV-seronegative. The CDR3 runs from the conserved cysteine through the conserved F or W. The D gene is left open where the match is weak. Clone sizes are given selectively: once, few, many, or a class where the clone is expanded.

clone_size: once; d_call: -; cdr3_length: 15; j_call: TRBJ2-1; v_call: TRBV6-4; cdr3_nt: TGTGCCAGCCAACAGGACCCAGGGACCTACAATGAGCAGTTCTTC; cdr3_aa: CASQQDPGTYNEQFF
clone_size: few; d_call: TRBD2; cdr3_length: 17; j_call: TRBJ2-1; v_call: TRBV7-2; cdr3_nt: TGTGCCAGCAGCTTAGGGACTAGCCCATTCGGGGACAATGAGCAGTTCTTC; cdr3_aa: CASSLGTSPFGDNEQFF
clone_size: few; d_call: TRBD2; cdr3_length: 17; j_call: TRBJ2-7; v_call: TRBV6-7; cdr3_nt: TGTGCCAGCAGTCGCGCCCGGCCCGGGACTAGCGATCACGAGCAGTACTTC; cdr3_aa: CASSRARPGTSDHEQYF
clone_size: few; d_call: -; cdr3_length: 14; j_call: TRBJ2-2; v_call: TRBV2; cdr3_nt: TGTGCCAGCAGTCATGAGGAGAACACCGGGGAGCTGTTTTTT; cdr3_aa: CASSHEENTGELFF
clone_size: -; d_call: -; cdr3_length: 18; j_call: TRBJ1-1; v_call: TRBV6-1; cdr3_nt: TGTGCCAGCAGTGAAGCTCTCCCCTGGGGGCAGAGGAACACTGAAGCTTTCTTT; cdr3_aa: CASSEALPWGQRNTEAFF
clone_size: -; d_call: -; cdr3_length: 14; j_call: TRBJ1-6; v_call: TRBV9; cdr3_nt: TGTGCCAGCAGCGCCCAGGGAAATAATTCACCCCTCCACTTT; cdr3_aa: CASSAQGNNSPLHF
clone_size: -; d_call: -; cdr3_length: 13; j_call: TRBJ1-5; v_call: TRBV19; cdr3_nt: TGTGCCAGTAGTATGCGAACTAATCAGCCCCAGCATTTT; cdr3_aa: CASSMRTNQPQHF
clone_size: -; d_call: -; cdr3_length: 14; j_call: TRBJ2-7; v_call: TRBV6-1; cdr3_nt: TGTGCCAGCAGTGCGTCGGGAAGTCCCTACGAGCAGTACTTC; cdr3_aa: CASSASGSPYEQYF
clone_size: few; d_call: -; cdr3_length: 14; j_call: TRBJ1-1; v_call: TRBV5-1; cdr3_nt: TGCGCCAGCAGCTTGTGGGTTGGCGGCACTGAAGCTTTCTTT; cdr3_aa: CASSLWVGGTEAFF
clone_size: -; d_call: -; cdr3_length: 15; j_call: TRBJ1-5; v_call: TRBV19; cdr3_nt: TGTGCCAGTAGTATAGGTAGTAGGGGTGGGCAGCCCCAGCATTTT; cdr3_aa: CASSIGSRGGQPQHF
clone_size: -; d_call: TRBD1; cdr3_length: 15; j_call: TRBJ2-7; v_call: TRBV14; cdr3_nt: TGTGCCAGCAGCCTTATGGGACAGCTTGCCTACGAGCAGTACTTC; cdr3_aa: CASSLMGQLAYEQYF
clone_size: -; d_call: -; cdr3_length: 14; j_call: TRBJ2-7; v_call: TRBV6-1; cdr3_nt: TGTGCCAGCAGTGAAGCAGACAGCTCCTACGAGCAGTACTTC; cdr3_aa: CASSEADSSYEQYF
clone_size: -; d_call: -; cdr3_length: 12; j_call: TRBJ2-7; v_call: TRBV11-1; cdr3_nt: TGTGCCAGCAGCTCGGTTCTCGACGAGCAGTACTTC; cdr3_aa: CASSSVLDEQYF
clone_size: -; d_call: -; cdr3_length: 16; j_call: TRBJ2-2; v_call: TRBV7-7; cdr3_nt: TGTGCCAGCAGCTTAGTGTGGGGGACAAACACCGGGGAGCTGTTTTTT; cdr3_aa: CASSLVWGTNTGELFF
clone_size: -; d_call: TRBD1; cdr3_length: 16; j_call: TRBJ2-7; v_call: TRBV4-2; cdr3_nt: TGTGCCAGCAGCCAAGATAGGGACAGTCCCTCCTACGAGCAGTACTTC; cdr3_aa: CASSQDRDSPSYEQYF
clone_size: -; d_call: TRBD2; cdr3_length: 16; j_call: TRBJ2-3; v_call: TRBV18; cdr3_nt: TGTGCCAGCTCACCGCTCTCCGGGGGGGTCCCAGATACGCAGTATTTT; cdr3_aa: CASSPLSGGVPDTQYF
clone_size: -; d_call: TRBD2; cdr3_length: 16; j_call: TRBJ2-1; v_call: TRBV5-1; cdr3_nt: TGCGCCAGCAGCGGGGAGGGGACTAGCGGGAGAAATGAGCAGTTCTTC; cdr3_aa: CASSGEGTSGRNEQFF
clone_size: -; d_call: TRBD2; cdr3_length: 16; j_call: TRBJ2-1; v_call: TRBV9; cdr3_nt: TGTGCCAGCAGCGTACGTGCTAGCGGGAGTTGGCAAGAGCAGTTCTTC; cdr3_aa: CASSVRASGSWQEQFF
clone_size: -; d_call: TRBD1; cdr3_length: 14; j_call: TRBJ1-2; v_call: TRBV5-4; cdr3_nt: TGTGCCAGCAGCTTGGTAGGGACAGATGGTGGCTACACCTTC; cdr3_aa: CASSLVGTDGGYTF